Presented here are 4 T cell receptor beta chains from one specimen sequenced in a study of shared clonotypes between healthy human individuals. The table came from immunoSEQ multiplex PCR; TCRdb's copy has only in-frame clones and leaves some out. Counted here are 2 million to 3 million clones, approximately 93% occurring once; the ten biggest clones make up about 0.38%. The specimen sequenced was naive CD4+ T cells from PBMCs. The subset denotes: CD45RA+ positively selected. The receptors derive from a man younger than 35 in good health. Some clones in this sample may be carry-over from other donors' samples.

The chain couples TRBV7-6 to TRBJ2-5; maybe TRBD2 (6 bases). Trimming took 8 bases from V and 5 from J, leaving 18 bases between them. The germline gives CDR1 SGHVS, CDR2 FNYEAQ. This CDR3 is built from 14 residues. The CDR3 sequence is CASGGESRGETQYF. CDR3 sequence (DNA): TGTGCCAGCGGCGGGGAGAGCAGAGGGGAGACCCAGTACTTC.

V gene TRBV21-1 combines with J gene TRBJ1-2; no check of the table's D call, TRBD1, against the DNA was made. TRBV21-1 is a pseudogene. This CDR3 contains 14 residues. In DNA form, the CDR3 reads TGTGCCAGCATCCGACAGGGATCGAACTATGGCTACACCTTC. Its protein is CASIRQGSNYGYTF.

This clone was seen a single time. V and J are TRBV5-4 and TRBJ1-2; 7 bases are shared with TRBD1. Per germline, CDR1 SGHNT and CDR2 YYREEE (reference sequence). The CDR3 is 16 residues long. V lost 1 base to trimming and J lost 5 bases; unmatched junction nucleotides: 11. The CDR3 reads CASSLYAGGVPYGYTF. The CDR3 region has the DNA TGTGCCAGCAGCTTGTATGCAGGGGGTGTTCCGTATGGCTACACCTTC.

The V gene is TRBV9, the J gene TRBJ2-3; tentative D call: TRBD1 (6 bases). V lost 0 bases and J 1 base, leaving 18 bases between the germline ends. Germline CDR1 and CDR2: SGDLS and YYNGEE. The CDR3 runs to 18 residues. The CDR3 protein is CASSVASLGAKGTDTQYF. CDR3 nucleotide sequence: TGTGCCAGCAGCGTAGCTTCATTGGGGGCGAAGGGCACAGATACGCAGTATTTT.